The source of this TCR beta chain is a study of blood T cell repertoires in COVID-19. Whole-study context: Samples came from the United States, Italy and Spain, spanning acute and convalescent COVID-19. T cells, B-cell-depleted T cells, or PBMCs provided the cDNA or gDNA that served as material.

In the original workflow: Reference gene primer amplification in the assay estimated nucleated cell counts. Sequencing used immunoSEQ multiplex PCR; TCRdb keeps in-frame clones, though not all of them. D and trimming were read from the DNA, whereas the V and J calls and clone size are those reported in that table. The data hold about 180,000 clones, with 87% observed a single time. The CDR3 contains 12 residues. In germline, CDR1 is MNHEY, CDR2 SVGEGT. V was pared by 5 bases and J by 2 bases, with 7 bases between. The receptor comes from a woman aged 45-59 years with acute or convalescent COVID-19. The sequencing input was peripheral blood. The V call is TRBV6-2 or TRBV6-3, the J call TRBJ2-7, with D unresolved. CDR3 DNA sequence: TGTGCCAGCAGTAACGAGGCCTACGAGCAGTACTTC. Amino acid sequence: CASSNEAYEQYF.